The 11 T cell receptor beta chains listed next were all sequenced from one sample in a study of shared clonotypes between healthy human individuals. Here immunoSEQ multiplex PCR was the method, and the copy in TCRdb shows in-frame clones only, minus some. The sample includes over a million clones, 96% of them seen just once. Material: naive CD4+ T cells sorted from blood. As to subset: CD45RA+ positively selected. Receptors originate from a man under 40 in good health.

The genes are TRBV10-3 and TRBJ2-1; 11 bases line up with TRBD2. V lost 0 bases, J lost 6 bases, and 4 bases stayed unmatched. This CDR3 spans 16 amino acids. CDR1 and CDR2 (germline): ENHRY, SYGVKD. The CDR3 here is CAISESLAGGPNEQFF. CDR3 sequence (DNA): TGTGCCATCAGTGAGTCCTTAGCGGGAGGGCCCAATGAGCAGTTCTTC.

J is TRBJ2-3 and V is TRBV10-3; the match to TRBD2 covers 9 bases. V dropped 6 bases and J dropped 4; count of bases not matched to a gene: 2. CDR1 is ENHRY and CDR2 is SYGVKD in the germline V gene. This CDR3 is built from 13 residues. CDR3 sequence (DNA): TGTGCCATCAGAGGCGGGAGGGCAGATACGCAGTATTTT. Amino acid sequence: CAIRGGRADTQYF.

The chain is built from TRBV6-5 and TRBJ2-5; D remains ambiguous. CDR3 length: 15 amino acids. V lost 0 bases to trimming and J lost 5 bases, with 13 bases between them. Germline V gives CDR1 MNHEY, CDR2 SVGAGI. CDR3 sequence reads: CASSYSITGGETQYF. CDR3 DNA sequence: TGTGCCAGCAGTTACTCGATAACGGGTGGGGAGACCCAGTACTTC.

The chain joins TRBV10-2 to TRBJ2-7; a weak D match, TRBD1 (6 bases). The germline V gene has CDR1 WSHSY and CDR2 SAAADI. The CDR3 runs 12 residues. V was cut by 8 bases and J by 2 bases, with 10 bases left in between. CDR3 in DNA: TGCGCCAGCCAACAGGGCACCTACGAGCAGTACTTC. Protein product: CASQQGTYEQYF.

This chain uses TRBV5-1 with TRBJ2-5; D gene ambiguous. The V gene's germline CDR1 is SGHRS and CDR2 YFSETQ. The CDR3 is 14 amino acids. V was cut by 0 bases and J by 1 base, with 7 bases left in between. CDR3 protein: CASSLAYLQETQYF. Written as DNA, the CDR3 is TGCGCCAGCAGCTTGGCCTACCTCCAAGAGACCCAGTACTTC.

The chain's CDR3 is CASSRIAGPGSYEQYF. CDR3 nucleotide sequence: TGTGCCAGCTCTCGCATAGCGGGTCCAGGGAGCTACGAGCAGTACTTC. The V and J genes are TRBV18 and TRBJ2-7; 7 bases agree with TRBD2. Germline CDR1 reads KGHSH; CDR2 reads LQKENI. The V segment lost 6 bases and the J segment 3 bases; nucleotides outside the gene matches: 14. This CDR3 has 16 residues.

The count of this clone is one. V usage is TRBV11-2 and J usage is TRBJ1-4, with 7 bases matching TRBD1. The CDR3 extends over 15 amino acids. V shed 2 bases, J shed 6 bases, and the junction held 6 bases outside the gene matches. CDR1 SGHAT and CDR2 FQNNGV come from the germline V gene. The DNA for the CDR3 is TGTGCCAGCAGCTTAAACAGGGGCGGTCATGAAAAACTGTTTTTT. It codes for CASSLNRGGHEKLFF. Looking up the rest from reference TRBV11-2 and TRBJ1-4 gives the full variable domain: EAGVAQSPRYKIIEKRQSVAFWCNPISGHATLYWYQQILGQGPKLLIQFQNNGVVDDSQLPKDRFSAERLKGVDSTLKIQPAKLEDSAVYLCASSLNRGGHEKLFFGSGTQLSVL.

This rearrangement joins TRBV4-3 to TRBJ1-2; D possibly corresponds to TRBD1 (5 bases). Trimming took 1 base from V and 4 from J, leaving 13 bases between them. This CDR3 has 15 amino acids. The V gene's germline CDR1 is LGHNA and CDR2 YSLEER. DNA for the CDR3: TGCGCCAGCAGCCAAGCCAAGATGGGGGGCTATGGCTACACCTTC. Its translation: CASSQAKMGGYGYTF.

The chain employs TRBV5-1 and TRBJ2-2, with no clear D. Looked up from germline, CDR1 is SGHRS and CDR2 is YFSETQ. The V gene lost 9 bases and the J gene lost 3 bases, with 15 bases spanning the gap. This CDR3 is built from 14 residues. The CDR3 region is CATQPAPDTGELFF. As DNA, the CDR3 is TGCGCCACTCAACCCGCTCCGGACACCGGGGAGCTGTTTTTT.

The chain recombines TRBV5-6 with TRBJ1-2; D remains unclear. Trimming removed 0 bases from V and 7 bases from J, with 16 bases in between. There are 15 residues in the CDR3. CDR1 is SGHDT, CDR2 YYEEEE, per germline. The CDR3 sequence: CASSLGDGGRSGYTF. The CDR3 DNA reads as TGTGCCAGCAGCTTGGGTGATGGAGGCAGGTCTGGCTACACCTTC.

This clone showed up just once. CDR3 loop: CASSSSTNEKLFF. The CDR3 DNA sequence: TGTGCCAGCAGTTCCTCAACTAATGAAAAACTGTTTTTT. The chain uses TRBV27 and TRBJ1-4, with D hard to call. CDR3 size: 13 residues. Trimming left V 4 bases short and J 0 bases short, with 3 bases between. The germline V gene has CDR1 MNHEY and CDR2 SMNVEV (reference sequence). The full variable domain, completed using reference TRBV27 and TRBJ1-4, is EAQVTQNPRYLITVTGKKLTVTCSQNMNHEYMSWYRQDPGLGLRQIYYSMNVEVTDKGDVPEGYKVSRKEKRNFPLILESPSPNQTSLYFCASSSSTNEKLFFGSGTQLSVL.